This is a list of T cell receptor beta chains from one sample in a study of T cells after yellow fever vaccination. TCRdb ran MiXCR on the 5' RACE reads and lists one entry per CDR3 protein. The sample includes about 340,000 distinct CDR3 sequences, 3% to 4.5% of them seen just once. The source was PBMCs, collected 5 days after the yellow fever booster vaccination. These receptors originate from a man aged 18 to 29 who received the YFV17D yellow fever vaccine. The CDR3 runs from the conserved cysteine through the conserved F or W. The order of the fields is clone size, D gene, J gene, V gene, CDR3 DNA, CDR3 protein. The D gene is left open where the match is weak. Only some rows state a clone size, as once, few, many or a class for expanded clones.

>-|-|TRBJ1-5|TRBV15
TGTGCCACCACTTCAGCCGAGGGGATACTAAGCAATCAGCCCCAGCATTTT
CATTSAEGILSNQPQHF
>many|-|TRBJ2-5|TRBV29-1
TGCAGCGGTGGACTCTCAGGGGAGACCCAGTACTTC
CSGGLSGETQYF
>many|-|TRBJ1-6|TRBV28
TGTGCCAGCAGTCTTTTGAGCTCCTATAATTCACCCCTCCACTTT
CASSLLSSYNSPLHF
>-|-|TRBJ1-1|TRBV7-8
TGTGCCAGCAGCTTAGAAGAAGGGGTAGTATGGACTGAAGCTTTCTTT
CASSLEEGVVWTEAFF
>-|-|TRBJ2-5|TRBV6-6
TGTGCCAGCAGTCCGCCGGGAACCCAAGAGACCCAGTACTTC
CASSPPGTQETQYF
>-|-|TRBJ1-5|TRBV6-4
TGTGCCAGAGGGGTGAATCAGCCCCAGCATTTT
CARGVNQPQHF
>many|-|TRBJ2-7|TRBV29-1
TGCAGCGTTGAAGGCGCCTATTACGAGCAGTACTTC
CSVEGAYYEQYF
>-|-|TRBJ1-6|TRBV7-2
TGTGCCAGCAGTCCTAGCGGGGATTCACCCCTCCACTTT
CASSPSGDSPLHF
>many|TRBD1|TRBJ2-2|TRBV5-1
TGCGCCAGCAGTCGGCAGGGGGCCCCGAACACCGGGGAGCTGTTTTTT
CASSRQGAPNTGELFF
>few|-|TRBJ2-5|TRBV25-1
TGTGCCAGCAGTGACGACCGAGAAGAGACCCAGTACTTC
CASSDDREETQYF
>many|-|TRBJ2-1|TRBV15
TGTGCCACCAGCAGAGATACCCGTCTCAATGAGCAGTTCTTC
CATSRDTRLNEQFF
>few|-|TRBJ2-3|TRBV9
TGTGCCAGCAGCGGGGGGGCCCTCGCCGGAGATACGCAGTATTTT
CASSGGALAGDTQYF
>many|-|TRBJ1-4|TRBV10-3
TGTGCCATCAGTGAGACGGATGCCAGAGGTGAAAAACTGTTTTTT
CAISETDARGEKLFF
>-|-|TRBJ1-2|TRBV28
TGTGCCAGCATCACGTCAGGGGACTATGGCTACACCTTC
CASITSGDYGYTF
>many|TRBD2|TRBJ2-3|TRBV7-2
TGTGCCAGCCGCATGGGACTAGCGGTTACAGATACGCAGTATTTT
CASRMGLAVTDTQYF
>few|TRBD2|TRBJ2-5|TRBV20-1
TGCAGTGTGCCGGGACTACGTAAAGAGACCCAGTACTTC
CSVPGLRKETQYF
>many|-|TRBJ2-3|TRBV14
TGTGCCAGCAGCCAAGAGGGGTTGTGGAACACAGATACGCAGTATTTT
CASSQEGLWNTDTQYF
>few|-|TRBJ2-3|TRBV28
TGTGCCAGCAGTTTATGGTCCGGTCTTCGCGGGTCGCAGTATTTT
CASSLWSGLRGSQYF
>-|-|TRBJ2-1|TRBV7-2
TGTGCCAGCAGCTCGGCGGGGTCCAATGAGCAGTTCTTC
CASSSAGSNEQFF
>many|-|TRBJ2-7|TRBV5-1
TGCGCCAGCAGCGGGCAGGGACCATACGAGCAGTACTTC
CASSGQGPYEQYF
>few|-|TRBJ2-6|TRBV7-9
TGTGCCAGCAGCCGTATAGGGTTAGACTCTGGGGCCAACGTCCTGACTTTC
CASSRIGLDSGANVLTF
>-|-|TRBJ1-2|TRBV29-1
TGCAGCGTTGGGGACACGATGATTAATGGCTACACCTTC
CSVGDTMINGYTF
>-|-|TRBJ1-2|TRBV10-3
TGTGCCATCAGTGAGTCTCAGAGCGCTCAATCCTATGGCTACACCTTC
CAISESQSAQSYGYTF
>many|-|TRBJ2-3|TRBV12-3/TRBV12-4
TGTGCCAGCAGTGGGATCACAGATACGCAGTATTTT
CASSGITDTQYF
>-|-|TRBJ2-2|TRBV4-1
TGCGCCAGCAGCCAAGTAACAAGTCGCACCGGGGAGCTGTTTTTT
CASSQVTSRTGELFF
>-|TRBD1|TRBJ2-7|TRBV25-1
TGTGCCAGCAGTCCAAGTCAAGGACAGGTGCCAACGGAGCAGTACTTC
CASSPSQGQVPTEQYF
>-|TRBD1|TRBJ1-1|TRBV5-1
TGCGCCAGCAGCTTGTTGCCCCAGGGGGGAGGGAACACTGAAGCTTTCTTT
CASSLLPQGGGNTEAFF
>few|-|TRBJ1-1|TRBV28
TGTGCCAGCAGTTTATTAAGGGTGAGCACTGAAGCTTTCTTT
CASSLLRVSTEAFF
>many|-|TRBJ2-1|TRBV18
TGTGCCAGCTCACCCCCCGGGCCGTTCTTC
CASSPPGPFF
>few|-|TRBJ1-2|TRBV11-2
TGTGCCAGCAGCAGTGGGTGGGGGGCGTTTTTTGGCTACACCTTC
CASSSGWGAFFGYTF
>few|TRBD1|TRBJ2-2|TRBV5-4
TGTGCCAGCAGCTTGGGGCTCCGGGACAGGACCGGGGAGCTGTTTTTT
CASSLGLRDRTGELFF
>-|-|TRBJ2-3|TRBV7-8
TGTGCCAGCAGCTACAAACGCCTAATGCCAGATACGCAGTATTTT
CASSYKRLMPDTQYF
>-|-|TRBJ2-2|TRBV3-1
TGTGCCAGCAGCCAGTTAGCGGCGAACACCGGGGAGCTGTTTTTT
CASSQLAANTGELFF
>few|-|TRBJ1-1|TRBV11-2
TGTGCCAGCAGCTCCCCTTCGAACACTGAAGCTTTCTTT
CASSSPSNTEAFF
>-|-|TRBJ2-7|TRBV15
TGTGCCACCAGCAGGGACGAGGGCCTCTCCTACGAGCAGTACTTC
CATSRDEGLSYEQYF
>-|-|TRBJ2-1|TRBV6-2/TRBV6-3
TGTGCCAGCAGCCCCGGGACTCTCGGGCGACGGCGCCTACACAATGAGCAGTTCTTC
CASSPGTLGRRRLHNEQFF
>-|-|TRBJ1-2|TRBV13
TGTGCCAGCAGCTTAGGGACTGCCGGATTCTATGGCTACACCTTC
CASSLGTAGFYGYTF
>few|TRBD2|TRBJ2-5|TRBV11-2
TGTGCCAGCAGCGGGACTAGCGAAGAGACCCAGTACTTC
CASSGTSEETQYF
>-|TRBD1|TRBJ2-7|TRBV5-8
TGTGCCAGCAGCTCGAGGGACAGGGGATCCCTCTACGAGCAGTACTTC
CASSSRDRGSLYEQYF
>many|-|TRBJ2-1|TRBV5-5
TGTGCCAGCAGCTTGGCCGACGGGCGGGGCGAGCAGTTCTTC
CASSLADGRGEQFF
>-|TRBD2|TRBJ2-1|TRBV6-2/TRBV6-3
TGTGCCAGCAAGCGGGAGAGCTCCTACAATGAGCAGTTCTTC
CASKRESSYNEQFF
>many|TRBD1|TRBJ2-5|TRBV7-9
TGCGCCAGCAGCCCGGACAGGGGCCAAGAGACCCAGTACTTC
CASSPDRGQETQYF
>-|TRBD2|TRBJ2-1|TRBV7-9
TGTGCCAGCAGCCCGGGACTAGCGGGCTTCTACAATGAGCAGTTCTTC
CASSPGLAGFYNEQFF
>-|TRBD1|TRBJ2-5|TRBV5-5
TGTGCCAGCAGCTCGGGACAGCTCCAAGAGACCCAGTACTTC
CASSSGQLQETQYF
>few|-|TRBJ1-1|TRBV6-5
TGTGCCAGCAGTTACTTGGTAGGTTTGAACACTGAAGCTTTCTTT
CASSYLVGLNTEAFF